This TCR beta chain appears in the sequencing data of a study of blood T cell repertoires in COVID-19. Overall study context: The analysed material was cDNA or gDNA that came from T cells, B-cell-depleted T cells, or PBMCs.

The ends were cut back, 3 bases at V and 1 base at J, with 19 bases in the middle. The CDR3 loop spans 17 amino acids. Looked up from germline, CDR1 is SGHRS and CDR2 is YFSETQ. Some clones are missing from TCRdb's copy, which holds only in-frame ones; the method was immunoSEQ multiplex PCR. Of more than 300,000 clones listed, 85% to 90% are singletons. During active infection, Seattle patients enrolled and were then monitored through disease. This clonotype was obtained from a woman between 40 and 55 years old with COVID-19, enrolled during active disease. What was sequenced was peripheral blood. The rearrangement joins TRBV5-1 to TRBJ1-1, with D possibly TRBD1 on 5 matching bases. The CDR3 coding sequence is TGCGCCAGCAGCTCGCTAGGGAGGGGTCGGGGGAACACTGAAGCTTTCTTT. Its protein is CASSSLGRGRGNTEAFF.